The 2 T cell receptor beta chains presented below share a single source sample, sequenced in a study of Graves' ophthalmopathy and Graves' hyperthyroidism. Amplification of the TCR beta CDR3 regions used RNA transcripts (as template). HTBI primers served in a first-round RT-PCR, which a second-round multiplex PCR followed. TCRdb re-derived calls from the multiplex PCR reads in MiXCR, one entry per CDR3 protein. The sample holds roughly 610,000 distinct CDR3 sequences, 22% seen once. Sequencing input: peripheral blood. The receptors shown here come from a woman aged 18 to 35 with stable Graves' hyperthyroidism. Some clones in this sample may be carry-over from other donors' samples.

This clonotype has a count of ten or more. J is TRBJ1-1 and V is TRBV6-4; D remains ambiguous. The germline V and J ends were trimmed by 6 bases and 0 bases, with 8 bases remaining between them. The CDR3 runs to 13 residues. Germline CDR1 reads MRHNA; CDR2 reads SNTAGT. The CDR3 region has the DNA TGTGCCAGCAGAGCAAACATGAACACTGAAGCTTTCTTT. Translating gives CASRANMNTEAFF.

Regarding this clonotype: The junction does not match germline at one end; this may be a read error. The rearrangement uses TRBV6-4 and TRBJ1-6, with TRBD1 as a possible D gene (5 bases). Germline V gene sequence: CDR1 MRHNA, CDR2 SNTAGT. The length of the CDR3 is 15 residues. Written as DNA, the CDR3 is TGTGCCAGCAGTTACTCGAGGGTTGGGGGGTCACCCCTCCACTTT. Amino acids: CASSYSRVGGSPLHF.